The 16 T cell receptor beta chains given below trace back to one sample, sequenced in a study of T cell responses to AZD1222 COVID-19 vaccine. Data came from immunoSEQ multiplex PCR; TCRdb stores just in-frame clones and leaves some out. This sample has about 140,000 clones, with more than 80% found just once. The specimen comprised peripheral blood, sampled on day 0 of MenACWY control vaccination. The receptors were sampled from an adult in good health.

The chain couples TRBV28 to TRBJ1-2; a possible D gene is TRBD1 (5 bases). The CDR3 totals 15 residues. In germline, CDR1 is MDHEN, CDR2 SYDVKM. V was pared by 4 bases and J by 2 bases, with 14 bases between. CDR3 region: CASSYQGGLNYGYTF. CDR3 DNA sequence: TGTGCCAGCAGTTACCAGGGTGGGCTGAACTATGGCTACACCTTC.

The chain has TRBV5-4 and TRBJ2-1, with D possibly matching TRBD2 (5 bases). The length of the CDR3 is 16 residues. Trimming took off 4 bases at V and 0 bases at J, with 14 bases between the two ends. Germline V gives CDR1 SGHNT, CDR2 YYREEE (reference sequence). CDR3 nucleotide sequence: TGTGCCAGCAGCCGCGAGCGGACCAGCTCCTACAATGAGCAGTTCTTC. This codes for CASSRERTSSYNEQFF.

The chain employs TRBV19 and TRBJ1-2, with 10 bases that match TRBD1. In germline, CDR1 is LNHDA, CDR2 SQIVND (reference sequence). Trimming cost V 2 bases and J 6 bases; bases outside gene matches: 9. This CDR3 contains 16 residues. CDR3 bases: TGTGCCAGTAGTATAATTCCACCGGGACAGGGGAATGGCTACACCTTC. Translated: CASSIIPPGQGNGYTF.

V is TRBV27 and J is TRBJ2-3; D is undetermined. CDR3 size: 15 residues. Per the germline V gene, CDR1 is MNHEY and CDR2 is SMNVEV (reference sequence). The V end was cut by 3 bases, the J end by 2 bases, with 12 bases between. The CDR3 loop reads CASSFSPWLTDTQYF. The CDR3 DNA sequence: TGTGCCAGCAGTTTTTCACCCTGGCTCACAGATACGCAGTATTTT.

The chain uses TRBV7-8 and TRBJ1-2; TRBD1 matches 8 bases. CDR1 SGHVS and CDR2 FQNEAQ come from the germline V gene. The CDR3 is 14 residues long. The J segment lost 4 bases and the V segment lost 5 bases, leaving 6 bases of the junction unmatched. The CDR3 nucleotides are TGTGCCAGCAGCACGGACAGGGACTCCTATGGCTACACCTTC. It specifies CASSTDRDSYGYTF. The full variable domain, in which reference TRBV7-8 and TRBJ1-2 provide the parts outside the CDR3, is GAGVSQSPRYKVAKRGQDVALRCDPISGHVSLFWYQQALGQGPEFLTYFQNEAQLDKSGLPSDRFFAERPEGSVSTLKIQRTQQEDSAVYLCASSTDRDSYGYTFGSGTRLTVV.

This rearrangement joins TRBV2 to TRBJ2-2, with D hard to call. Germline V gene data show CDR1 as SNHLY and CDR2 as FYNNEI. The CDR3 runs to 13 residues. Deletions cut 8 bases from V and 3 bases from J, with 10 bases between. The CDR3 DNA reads TGTGCCAGCCCGGACCTTGACACCGGGGAGCTGTTTTTT. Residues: CASPDLDTGELFF. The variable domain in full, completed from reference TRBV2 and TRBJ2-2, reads EPEVTQTPSHQVTQMGQEVILRCVPISNHLYFYWYRQILGQKVEFLVSFYNNEISEKSEIFDDQFSVERPDGSNFTLKIRSTKLEDSAMYFCASPDLDTGELFFGEGSRLTVL.

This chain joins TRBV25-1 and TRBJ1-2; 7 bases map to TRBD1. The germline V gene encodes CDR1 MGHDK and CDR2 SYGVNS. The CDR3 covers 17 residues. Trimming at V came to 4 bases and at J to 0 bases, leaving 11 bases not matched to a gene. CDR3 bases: TGTGCCAGCAGTGGTAACAGGGGTCCCTTTACTAACTATGGCTACACCTTC. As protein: CASSGNRGPFTNYGYTF.

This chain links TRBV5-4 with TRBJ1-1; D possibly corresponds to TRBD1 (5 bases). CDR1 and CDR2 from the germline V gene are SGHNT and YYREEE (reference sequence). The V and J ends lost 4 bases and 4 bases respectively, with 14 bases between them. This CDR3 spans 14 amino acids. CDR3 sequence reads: CASSPDTRSTEAFF. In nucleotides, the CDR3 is TGTGCCAGCAGCCCGGACACACGAAGCACTGAAGCTTTCTTT.

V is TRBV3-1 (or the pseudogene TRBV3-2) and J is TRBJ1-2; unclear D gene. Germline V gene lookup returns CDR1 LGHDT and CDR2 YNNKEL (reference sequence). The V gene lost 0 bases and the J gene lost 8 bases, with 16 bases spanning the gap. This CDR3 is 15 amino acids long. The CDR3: CASSQERGSAQGYTF. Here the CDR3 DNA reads TGTGCCAGCAGCCAAGAACGCGGATCGGCGCAGGGCTACACCTTC.

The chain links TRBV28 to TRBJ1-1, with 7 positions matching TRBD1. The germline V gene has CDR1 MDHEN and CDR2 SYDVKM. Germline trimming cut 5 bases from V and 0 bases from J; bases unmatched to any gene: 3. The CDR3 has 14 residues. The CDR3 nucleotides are TGTGCCAGCAGTCTGGACAGGTTGAACACTGAAGCTTTCTTT. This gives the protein CASSLDRLNTEAFF.

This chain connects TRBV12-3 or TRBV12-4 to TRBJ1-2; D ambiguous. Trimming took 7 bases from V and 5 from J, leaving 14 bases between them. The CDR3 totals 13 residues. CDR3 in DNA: TGTGCCAGCACTCCGACGGGCGGATATGGCTACACCTTC. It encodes CASTPTGGYGYTF.

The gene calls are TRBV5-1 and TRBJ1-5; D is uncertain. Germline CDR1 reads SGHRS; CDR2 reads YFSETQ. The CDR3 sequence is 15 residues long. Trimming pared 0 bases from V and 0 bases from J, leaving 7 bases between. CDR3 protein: CASSLGTVSNQPQHF. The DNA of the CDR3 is TGCGCCAGCAGCTTGGGTACAGTTAGCAATCAGCCCCAGCATTTT.

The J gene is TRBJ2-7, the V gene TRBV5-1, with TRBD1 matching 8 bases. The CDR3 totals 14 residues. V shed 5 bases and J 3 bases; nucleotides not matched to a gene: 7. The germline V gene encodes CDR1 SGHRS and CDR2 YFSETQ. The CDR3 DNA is TGCGCCAGCAGAACGGAACAGGGGGTCTACGAGCAGTACTTC. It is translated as CASRTEQGVYEQYF. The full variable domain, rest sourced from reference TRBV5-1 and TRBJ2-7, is KAGVTQTPRYLIKTRGQQVTLSCSPISGHRSVSWYQQTPGQGLQFLFEYFSETQRNKGNFPGRFSGRQFSNSRSEMNVSTLELGDSALYLCASRTEQGVYEQYFGPGTRLTVT.

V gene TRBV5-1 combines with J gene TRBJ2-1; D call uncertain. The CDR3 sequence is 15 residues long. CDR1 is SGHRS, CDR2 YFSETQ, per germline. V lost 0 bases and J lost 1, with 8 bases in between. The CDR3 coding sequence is TGCGCCAGCAGCTTGGGGGCAGTTTCCTACAATGAGCAGTTCTTC. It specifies CASSLGAVSYNEQFF.

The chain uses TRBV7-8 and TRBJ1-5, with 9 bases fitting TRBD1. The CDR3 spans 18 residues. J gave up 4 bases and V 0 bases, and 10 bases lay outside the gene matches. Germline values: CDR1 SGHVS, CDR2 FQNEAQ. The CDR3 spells CASSLATGTGIRNQPQHF. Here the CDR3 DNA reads TGTGCCAGCAGCTTAGCCACCGGGACAGGGATCAGAAATCAGCCCCAGCATTTT.

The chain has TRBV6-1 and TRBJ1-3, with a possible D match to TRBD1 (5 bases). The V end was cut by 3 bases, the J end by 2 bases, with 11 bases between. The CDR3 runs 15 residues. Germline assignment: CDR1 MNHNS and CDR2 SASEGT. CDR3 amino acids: CASSERRGPGNTIYF. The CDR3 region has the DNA TGTGCCAGCAGTGAGAGGAGGGGACCTGGAAACACCATATATTTT.